This entry describes one TCR beta chain. Its antigen is as yet unknown. Germline values: CDR1 SGHDN, CDR2 FVKESK. The CDR3 runs 15 residues. Trimming took off 4 bases at V and 3 bases at J, with 12 bases between the two ends. This specimen comes from a study of cytomegalovirus exposure and HLA in healthy donors. PCR was performed using 60 Vbeta and 13 Jbeta primers. Assay used: immunoSEQ multiplex PCR; TCRdb lists only in-frame clones, some missing. This table has under 150,000 clones, 70% to 80% appearing once. Points from the study as a whole: In a later analysis, an Asian-associated ancestry cluster reportedly showed fewer N-insertions than the 666-donor mean.

The sequencing input was PBMCs. The origin of this receptor is a woman aged 18-29 years in good health and CMV-seronegative. This chain connects TRBV14 to TRBJ2-2; D gene uncertain. CDR3: CASSPLVQYTGELFF. The CDR3 bases are TGTGCCAGCAGCCCTTTAGTACAGTACACCGGGGAGCTGTTTTTT.